This TCR beta chain emerged from a study of blood T cell repertoires in COVID-19. About the study: Specimens from acute and convalescent COVID-19 originated in the United States, Italy and Spain.

Authors' data handling: Nucleated cell number was recorded as an estimate derived from reference gene primer amplification. TCRdb keeps only in-frame clones here, not all; method: immunoSEQ multiplex PCR. The V and J calls and clone size come from that table; D and trimming were worked out from the DNA. This sample yields approximately 200,000 clones, of which around 85% are seen a single time; roughly 5% belongs to the top ten. There are 15 residues in the CDR3. Looked up from germline, CDR1 is SGHVS and CDR2 is FNYEAQ. Trimming shortened V by 2 bases and J by 0 bases, and 8 bases separated the two germline ends.

The chain employs TRBV7-6 and TRBJ2-1; D is unresolved. Sequenced material: peripheral blood. This clonotype was sampled from a human donor in a cohort sampled during active COVID-19. CDR3 sequence (DNA): TGTGCCAGCAGCTTATCTCCTAGCTCCTACAATGAGCAGTTCTTC. It translates to CASSLSPSSYNEQFF. The full variable domain, completed using reference TRBV7-6 and TRBJ2-1, is GAGVSQSPRYKVTKRGQDVALRCDPISGHVSLYWYRQALGQGPEFLTYFNYEAQQDKSGLPNDRFSAERPEGSISTLTIQRTEQRDSAMYRCASSLSPSSYNEQFFGPGTRLTVL.